This T cell receptor (beta chain) originates from a study of technical replicates of blood from four donors. Produced via immunoSEQ multiplex PCR; TCRdb's table is partial and in-frame only. The table shows 65,000 to 90,000 clones, with 90% occurring only once. V was pared by 4 bases and J by 7 bases, with 15 bases of the junction left unmatched. This CDR3 region has 18 residues. Germline values: CDR1 SGDLS, CDR2 YYNGEE. V is TRBV9 and J is TRBJ2-7; 15 bases are shared with TRBD2. Sequenced material: PBMCs. The TCR originated in a human donor in good health. Some clones in this sample may be carry-over from other donors' samples. CDR3 amino acids: CASSPRLSGLAGGTEQYF. Here the CDR3 DNA reads TGTGCCAGCAGCCCCCGCCTTTCGGGACTAGCGGGGGGTACGGAGCAGTACTTC.